The clone carrying this T cell receptor (beta chain) has a single count. Its cognate antigen is unknown. The data originate from a study of T and B cells in COVID-19 patients. The wider study: Critical illness requiring mechanical ventilation or extracorporeal membrane oxygenation affected three fifths of the roughly 20 active-infection patients. Study-wide points: Highly clonal in active COVID-19, TRB repertoires exceeded healthy-donor diversity and richness at recovery. Patients with COVID-19 reportedly showed strongly skewed T cell receptor beta variable and joining gene usage.

Blood genomic DNA input for TRB amplification was about 240-550 ng. Multiplex PCR with BIOMED2 TRB-A/B primer pools amplified TRB rearrangements. TCRdb used MiXCR to reprocess the multiplex PCR reads, holding one entry per CDR3 protein. The sample holds about 5,400 distinct CDR3 sequences, 25% to 30% seen once. The germline V gene encodes CDR1 MNHNY and CDR2 SVGAGI (reference sequence). Trimming removed 6 bases from V and 2 bases from J; junction bases left unmatched: 10. The CDR3 covers 15 residues. The clonotype comes from a human donor with active COVID-19. The sequenced sample was blood. The gene calls are TRBV6-6 and TRBJ2-7; 7 positions agree with TRBD1. CDR3 amino acids: CASRPGQLITYEQYF. In DNA form, the CDR3 reads TGTGCCAGCAGACCGGGACAGCTGATAACCTACGAGCAGTACTTC.